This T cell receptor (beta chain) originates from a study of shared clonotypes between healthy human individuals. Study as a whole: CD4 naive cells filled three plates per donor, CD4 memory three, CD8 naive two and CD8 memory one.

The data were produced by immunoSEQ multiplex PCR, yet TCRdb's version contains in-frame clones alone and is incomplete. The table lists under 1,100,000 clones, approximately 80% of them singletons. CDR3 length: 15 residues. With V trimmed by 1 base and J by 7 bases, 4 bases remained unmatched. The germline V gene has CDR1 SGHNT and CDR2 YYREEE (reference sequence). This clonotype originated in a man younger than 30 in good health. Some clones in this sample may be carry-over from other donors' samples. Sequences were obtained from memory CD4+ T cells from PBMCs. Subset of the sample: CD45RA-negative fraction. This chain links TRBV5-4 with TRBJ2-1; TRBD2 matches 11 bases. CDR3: CASSLQASGRNEQFF. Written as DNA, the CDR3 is TGTGCCAGCAGCTTGCAGGCTAGCGGGAGGAATGAGCAGTTCTTC.